What follows describes a single T cell receptor (beta chain). The sample originates from a study of blood T cell repertoires in COVID-19. Only in-frame clones appear in the TCRdb table, and some are missing; sequencing was by immunoSEQ multiplex PCR. Among under 250,000 clones listed, about 88% were seen once. The CDR3 runs to 15 residues. Trimming stripped 7 bases from V and 4 bases from J, with 19 bases between. CDR1 and CDR2 from the germline V gene are LNHDA and SQIVND (reference sequence). The sequenced sample consisted of peripheral blood. This sequence originates from a man aged 35 to 55 with acute or convalescent COVID-19. The chain recombines TRBV19 with TRBJ1-1; possibly TRBD1 for D (5 bases). CDR3 protein: CASTLMGSQGTEAFF. The CDR3 region has the DNA TGTGCCAGTACCCTCATGGGGTCTCAGGGCACTGAAGCTTTCTTT.